The T cell receptor beta chain described here comes from a study of CD8 T cells in Susac syndrome. Study background: Patients with Susac syndrome who were sequenced included roughly 6 with active disease and about 8 in remission.

CDR1 is SGDLS, CDR2 YYNGEE, per germline. There are 13 residues in the CDR3. Trimming left V 0 bases short and J 5 bases short, with 6 bases between. Comments on this clonotype: Antigen: not known.

Study observations and caveats: Clonal expansion was not seen in any Susac syndrome CD4+ T cell repertoire.

Random hexamers served to reverse transcribe about 0.45 to 1 ug RNA. Amplification of the TCR beta CDR3 was carried out by immunoSEQ multiplex PCR, which spanned a total of 54 Vbeta and 13 Jbeta segments. TCRdb re-called the immunoSEQ multiplex PCR reads through MiXCR, storing one row per CDR3 protein. The table includes about 94,000 distinct CDR3 sequences, around 94% detected once. Patients with Susac syndrome fulfilled recently defined diagnostic criteria for definite or probable disease. This receptor was taken from a human donor with Susac syndrome. The chain links TRBV9 to TRBJ1-5; D is undetermined. Sequenced: CD4+ T cells from PBMCs. The CDR3 nucleotides read TGTGCCAGCAGCGTAGAGGAAGATCAGCCCCAGCATTTT. Its translation: CASSVEEDQPQHF.